Included here is one T cell receptor (beta chain) sequence, with context. This clone was found a few times. It has no known antigen specificity. Base qualities are not at hand, and no much larger clone is one base apart. Genomic DNA was isolated from the sorted cells so that the TCRbeta CDR3 region could be sequenced. TCRbeta CDR3 regions were sequenced using the immunoSEQ Assay. The clones in this table, taken by TCRdb from immuneACCESS, are in-frame only. Not every clone is retained; where verified, under half of the shortfall comes from an unresolved V gene, and the cause of the rest is unknown. For this sample there are tens of thousands of clones; around 84% appear just once. The ten largest clonotypes hold around 1.1% of the sample. Patients with a history of autoimmune disease or receiving systemic immunosuppression were excluded from the trial. In every dose cohort, peripheral blood was drawn for TCR sequencing at baseline, cycle 4 day 1, and cycle 7 day 1. Samples came from an open-label, multicenter, first-in-human phase I dose-escalation trial of ivuxolimab. Adults with locally advanced or metastatic head and neck squamous cell, hepatocellular, melanoma or renal cell carcinoma were enrolled in the trial. Before TCR sequencing, CD4+ T cells and CD8+ T cells from peripheral blood were sorted into separate populations.

The sample comes from a study of OX40 agonist ivuxolimab in advanced cancers. About the study as a whole: Ivuxolimab, which targeted the costimulatory receptor OX40 (CD134), was an agonistic, fully human IgG2 monoclonal antibody. The paper covers the monotherapy dose-escalation part of the phase I ivuxolimab trial, which included N of about 50 patients. Intravenous ivuxolimab was administered to patients every 2 weeks at six dose levels: 0.01, 0.1, 0.3, 1.5, 3 and 10 mg/kg. Partial responses were achieved by three dose-escalation patients, of whom one had hepatocellular carcinoma and two had cutaneous melanoma. Among the roughly 50 dose-escalation patients, some 19 had hepatocellular carcinoma, roughly 15 melanoma, 9 renal cell carcinoma and 9 head and neck cancer. A male proportion of around 80% and a mean age of approximately 55 years, ranging from roughly 23 to 90, were recorded for the dose-escalation cohort. Prior anti-PD-1, anti-PD-L1 or anti-CTLA-4 therapy was permitted, and roughly two fifths of dose-escalation patients had received checkpoint inhibitors. Peripheral TCRbeta sequencing was intended to test whether TCR sequence diversity was altered and clonal T-cell expansion was caused by ivuxolimab.

Summary of the overall study and its limitations: Partial responders in the 0.1-3.0 mg/kg groups had among the lowest normalized peripheral clonal expansion, especially among CD8+ T cells. Which antigens the clonally expanded peripheral T cells were specific for was not determined. After ivuxolimab, more expanded clones were found on average in CD8+ T cells than in CD4+ T cells. At doses of 0.1 to 3.0 mg/kg, clonal expansion of both CD4+ and CD8+ T cells in blood was seen between baseline and week 6. Low levels of normalized T-cell clonal expansion were also seen in some patients who did not respond.

The material was CD4+ or CD8+ T cells sorted from blood, obtained in a trial of the OX40 agonist ivuxolimab. This sequence was found in an adult with an advanced solid tumor such as melanoma, head and neck, liver or kidney cancer.

The DNA sequence is given as TGTGCCAGCAGTTACTCCCCAACAATGAACACTGAAGCTTTCTTT. Its translation reads: CASSYSPTMNTEAFF. The chain joins TRBV6-5 to TRBJ1-1, with no reliable assignment of the D segment. Taken from the germline V gene, the CDR1 and CDR2 loops are MNHEY and SVGAGI. V is shortened by 0 bases, J by 0 bases, and the region joining them spans 8 bases. From its cysteine to its phenylalanine, the CDR3 spans 15 amino acids. Only the CDR3 region is kept as DNA, spanning 45 bases read in frame from base 1.